A few counts support the clone carrying this T cell receptor beta chain. Each replicate PCR on the sorted subsets used 150 to 200 ng DNA (around 30,000 T cell genomes). Clones were read by immunoSEQ multiplex PCR, and TCRdb kept only the in-frame ones, dropping some. The sample contains approximately 320,000 clones, roughly 84% of which appear only once. The sample comes from a study of shared clonotypes between healthy human individuals. The CDR3 runs to 11 residues. The germline V gene has CDR1 MNHEY and CDR2 SMNVEV (reference sequence). V was shortened by 8 bases and J by 3 bases, with 8 bases between the two germline ends.

Sequencing was performed on memory CD8+ T cells sorted from blood. As for subset: CD45RO+ cells pooled with CCR7-negative TemRA cells. This receptor was taken from a man aged 18 to 29 in good health. The rearrangement joins TRBV27 to TRBJ2-7; D gene uncertain. CDR3 sequence: CASSDFYEQYF. CDR3 nucleotides: TGTGCCAGCTCAGATTTCTACGAGCAGTACTTC.